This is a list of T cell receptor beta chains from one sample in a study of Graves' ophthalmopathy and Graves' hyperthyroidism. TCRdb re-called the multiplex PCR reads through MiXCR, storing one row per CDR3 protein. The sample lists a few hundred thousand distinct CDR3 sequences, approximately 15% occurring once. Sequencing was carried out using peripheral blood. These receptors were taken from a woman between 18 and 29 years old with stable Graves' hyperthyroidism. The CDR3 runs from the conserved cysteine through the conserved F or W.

CDR3aa: CASSVVRDSYEQYF
j_gene: TRBJ2-7
v_gene: TRBV6-1

CDR3aa: CASGRGNTEAFF
j_gene: TRBJ1-1
v_gene: TRBV12-5

CDR3aa: CASSIGPIEAFF
j_gene: TRBJ1-1
v_gene: TRBV19

CDR3aa: CASSRTSGDSQETQYF
j_gene: TRBJ2-5
v_gene: TRBV6-5

CDR3aa: CATSDLAGYTF
j_gene: TRBJ1-2
v_gene: TRBV24-1

CDR3aa: CASSLIGASNQPQHF
j_gene: TRBJ1-5
v_gene: TRBV7-8

CDR3aa: CASSPRVGEGEQYF
j_gene: TRBJ2-7
v_gene: TRBV7-2

CDR3aa: CASSLPLVGREAFF
j_gene: TRBJ1-1
v_gene: TRBV6-1

CDR3aa: CASSEVYRGMNTDAFF
j_gene: TRBJ1-1
v_gene: TRBV6-1

CDR3aa: CASSFGTGTGNTIYF
j_gene: TRBJ1-3
v_gene: TRBV7-8

CDR3aa: CSARDLYGTGELFF
j_gene: TRBJ2-2
v_gene: TRBV20-1

CDR3aa: CASSPRLAGREEQYF
j_gene: TRBJ2-7
v_gene: TRBV7-2

CDR3aa: CASSPLPGQFDGYTF
j_gene: TRBJ1-2
v_gene: TRBV18

CDR3aa: CASNLGGLYYEQYF
j_gene: TRBJ2-7
v_gene: TRBV12-3/TRBV12-4

CDR3aa: CASSPSGNTIYF
j_gene: TRBJ1-3
v_gene: TRBV12-3/TRBV12-4

CDR3aa: CASSLGGARQPQHF
j_gene: TRBJ1-5
v_gene: TRBV7-2

CDR3aa: CASQRDRGGQPQHF
j_gene: TRBJ1-5
v_gene: TRBV18

CDR3aa: CASSVLQGARVAFF
j_gene: TRBJ1-1
v_gene: TRBV5-1

CDR3aa: CASSERKFYTF
j_gene: TRBJ1-2
v_gene: TRBV6-1

CDR3aa: CASSQEGGTSNQPQHF
j_gene: TRBJ1-5
v_gene: TRBV4-1

CDR3aa: CASTPDAGGGYTF
j_gene: TRBJ1-2
v_gene: TRBV6-2/TRBV6-3

CDR3aa: CSAIPTGPNTEAFF
j_gene: TRBJ1-1
v_gene: TRBV20-1

CDR3aa: CSVEPGRLNTEAFF
j_gene: TRBJ1-1
v_gene: TRBV29-1

CDR3aa: CASSLDILEGYTF
j_gene: TRBJ1-2
v_gene: TRBV5-6

CDR3aa: CASSLVRNQPQHF
j_gene: TRBJ1-5
v_gene: TRBV7-8

CDR3aa: CASSLREQDEQYF
j_gene: TRBJ2-7
v_gene: TRBV28